The 32 T cell receptor beta chains given below trace back to one sample, sequenced in a study of T cell clonotyping in hematopoietic cell transplantation (dated by TCRdb to about 2021). The sample's time point label is to be understood as: recipient sample about 28 days before transplant, after cytoreduction. Library method: the immunoSEQ multiplex PCR assay. Not all clones reach the TCRdb copy of this immuneACCESS table, which keeps in-frame sequences only. Checked studies attribute under half of the gap to unresolved V genes and leave the rest unexplained. The sample has tens of thousands of clones on record, almost 97% of them singletons. The ten largest clones add up to approximately 1.8% of the sample. Sequenced here: peripheral blood mononuclear cells, sampled before stem cell transplant. The receptors come from a woman aged 45-60 years with acute myeloid leukemia. Some clones in this sample may be carry-over from other donors' samples.

The genes are TRBV6-5 and TRBJ1-5; D gene ambiguous. Between the trimmed V and J ends, which lost 4 bases and 3 bases, there was a span of 10 bases. This CDR3 has 14 amino acids. CDR1 and CDR2 (germline): MNHEY, SVGAGI. CDR3 protein: CASSLSGPNQPQHF. CDR3 sequence (DNA): TGTGCCAGCAGTTTGTCAGGACCCAATCAGCCCCAGCATTTT.

This chain joins TRBV6-1 and TRBJ2-2, with 10 nucleotides matching TRBD1. The CDR3 covers 15 residues. Germline lookup yields CDR1 MNHNS and CDR2 SASEGT. The trim removed 5 bases at V and 4 bases at J, leaving 4 bases unmatched. The chain's CDR3 is CASSRDRGSTGELFF. The CDR3 nucleotides read TGTGCCAGCAGTCGGGACAGGGGTAGCACCGGGGAGCTGTTTTTT.

This chain joins TRBV28 and TRBJ2-2; 13 bases map to TRBD2. V was pared by 1 base and J by 2 bases, with 7 bases of the junction left unmatched. Germline-derived CDR1 and CDR2 are MDHEN and SYDVKM. The CDR3 covers 19 residues. The CDR3 nucleotides are TGTGCCAGCAGTTTATTCCGGGGGACTAGCGGGATAAACACCGGGGAGCTGTTTTTT. Encoded protein: CASSLFRGTSGINTGELFF.

The gene calls are TRBV7-8 and TRBJ1-4, with D unclear. The CDR3 has 15 amino acids. CDR1 is SGHVS, CDR2 FQNEAQ, per germline. V lost 1 base and J lost 7, with 13 bases in between. The CDR3 is CASSLVRAGIEKLFF. The CDR3 nucleotides read TGTGCCAGCAGCTTAGTTCGCGCAGGAATTGAAAAACTGTTTTTT.

This chain uses TRBV28 with TRBJ1-3; 7 nucleotides align to TRBD1. V gave up 7 bases and J gave up 4 bases; unmatched junction bases: 7. The CDR3 totals 14 residues. Looked up from germline, CDR1 is MDHEN and CDR2 is SYDVKM. The CDR3 reads CASTGGVAGNTIYF. The CDR3 region has the DNA TGTGCCAGCACAGGGGGAGTAGCCGGAAACACCATATATTTT.

V gene TRBV25-1 combines with J gene TRBJ2-7; no clear D gene. Per the germline V gene, CDR1 is MGHDK and CDR2 is SYGVNS. The V end lost 1 base, the J end lost 6 bases, and 13 bases lay between the germline ends. CDR3 length equals 14 residues. The CDR3 region has the DNA TGTGCCAGCAGTGAATTTGGCGGACCTCTCGAGCAGTACTTC. Its protein is CASSEFGGPLEQYF.

J is TRBJ2-1 and V is TRBV5-4; a weak D match, TRBD2 (6 bases). CDR3 length: 15 amino acids. V shed 0 bases and J shed 4 bases, with 11 bases lying between them. Germline CDR1 is SGHNT and CDR2 is YYREEE (reference sequence). The CDR3 bases are TGTGCCAGCAGCTTGGGGGGAGGAAGGTACAATGAGCAGTTCTTC. This codes for CASSLGGGRYNEQFF.

V gene TRBV5-4 combines with J gene TRBJ1-1; the D is unclear. The CDR3 length is 13 residues. Trimming shortened V by 0 bases and J by 0 bases, and 3 bases separated the two germline ends. The germline V gene has CDR1 SGHNT and CDR2 YYREEE (reference sequence). CDR3 nucleotides: TGTGCCAGCAGCTTGGACATGAACACTGAAGCTTTCTTT. It specifies CASSLDMNTEAFF.

J is TRBJ2-5 and V is TRBV11-2; 8 positions match TRBD2. V gave up 3 bases and J gave up 5 bases; unmatched junction bases: 5. CDR3 length: 14 residues. In germline, CDR1 is SGHAT, CDR2 FQNNGV. CDR3 in amino acids: CASSFGLAGETQYF. The DNA of the CDR3 is TGTGCCAGCAGCTTTGGACTAGCTGGCGAGACCCAGTACTTC.

The chain joins TRBV4-1 to TRBJ1-1; D is unresolved. Germline values: CDR1 MGHRA, CDR2 YSYEKL. CDR3 length equals 13 residues. V gave up 0 bases and J gave up 8 bases, with 10 bases separating them. The DNA of the CDR3 is TGCGCCAGCAGCCAAGATAAACGATTCGAAGCTTTCTTT. It encodes CASSQDKRFEAFF.

The chain links TRBV29-1 to TRBJ2-7; D is possibly TRBD1 (5 bases). Per the germline V gene, CDR1 is SQVTM and CDR2 is ANQGSEA. Trimming stripped 3 bases from V and 3 bases from J, with 9 bases between. CDR3 length: 12 amino acids. CDR3 sequence: CSVDGQDYEQYF. The CDR3, as DNA: TGCAGCGTTGACGGACAAGACTACGAGCAGTACTTC.

The rearrangement uses TRBV25-1 and TRBJ2-2, with 11 bases identical to TRBD1. Trimming took 4 bases from V and 6 from J; bases not matched to a gene: 10. Germline CDR1 and CDR2: MGHDK and SYGVNS. This CDR3 contains 17 residues. The CDR3 region has the DNA TGTGCCAGCAGTGCGAACCGGGACAGGGGGGTACCCGGGGAGCTGTTTTTT. Translation gives CASSANRDRGVPGELFF.

The chain couples TRBV19 to TRBJ2-3, with a weak D call TRBD2 (6 bases). Looked up from germline, CDR1 is LNHDA and CDR2 is SQIVND (reference sequence). Trimming removed 1 base from V and 2 bases from J, with 7 bases in between. The CDR3 is made up of 14 amino acids. The CDR3 is CASSIAGLTDTQYF. CDR3 bases: TGTGCCAGTAGTATAGCGGGACTCACAGATACGCAGTATTTT.

The rearrangement joins TRBV29-1 to TRBJ1-1; possibly TRBD1 for D (6 bases). Trimming removed 7 bases from V and 7 bases from J, with 19 bases in between. Per germline, CDR1 SQVTM and CDR2 ANQGSEA. The CDR3 length is 13 residues. The DNA of the CDR3 is TGCAGCGCCCGCTCACCCAGGGGCGGTGAAGCTTTCTTT. This encodes CSARSPRGGEAFF.

In DNA form, the CDR3 reads TGTGCCAGCACAAGGGGCGCGGACGGGGAGCTGTTTTTT. Protein product: CASTRGADGELFF. The rearrangement uses TRBV6-5 and TRBJ2-2; possibly TRBD1 for D (5 bases). Trimming pared 7 bases from V and 7 bases from J, leaving 13 bases between. The CDR3 runs 13 residues. Germline V lookup: CDR1 MNHEY, CDR2 SVGAGI.

This chain uses TRBV4-1 with TRBJ1-1; D gene ambiguous. The germline gives CDR1 MGHRA, CDR2 YSYEKL. This CDR3 is 12 amino acids long. V was cut by 1 base and J by 5 bases, with 5 bases left in between. The CDR3 loop reads CASSQAGTEAFF. For the CDR3, the DNA is TGCGCCAGCAGCCAAGCCGGAACTGAAGCTTTCTTT.

The CDR3 DNA is TGTGCCAGCAGCTTAGATCAGGGAAACGAGCAGTACTTC. Its protein product is CASSLDQGNEQYF. The V gene is TRBV11-1, the J gene TRBJ2-7; maybe TRBD1 (5 bases). The CDR3 extends over 13 amino acids. V lost 1 base, J lost 5 bases, and 9 bases lay in between. Germline V lookup: CDR1 SGHAT, CDR2 FQDESV (reference sequence).

This clone was seen only once. The rearrangement links TRBV6-5 to TRBJ1-2; 11 positions match TRBD1. The trim removed 2 bases at V and 7 bases at J, leaving 3 bases unmatched. CDR1 is MNHEY, CDR2 SVGAGI, per germline. The CDR3 sequence is 14 residues long. The CDR3 DNA reads as TGTGCCAGCAGTTACGGACAGGGGGCGGGTGGCTACACCTTC. Its translation: CASSYGQGAGGYTF.

J is TRBJ2-7 and V is TRBV27, with unresolved D. V lost 6 bases and J lost 5, with 11 bases in between. CDR3 length: 12 amino acids. Germline V gives CDR1 MNHEY, CDR2 SMNVEV (reference sequence). The CDR3 DNA reads TGTGCCAGCAGCCCGGGTGTTGACGAGCAGTACTTC. It translates to CASSPGVDEQYF.

The chain joins TRBV7-2 to TRBJ1-5, with 8 positions matching TRBD1. Germline V lookup: CDR1 SGHTA, CDR2 FQGNSA. This CDR3 contains 18 residues. V shed 3 bases and J 0 bases; nucleotides not matched to a gene: 10. The CDR3 DNA sequence: TGTGCCAGCAGCTTCGGACAGGGTCCGACGGGTAGCAATCAGCCCCAGCATTTT. Its protein product is CASSFGQGPTGSNQPQHF.

This chain links TRBV27 with TRBJ1-6, with a tentative D call TRBD1 (6 bases). The V end was cut by 5 bases, the J end by 10 bases, with 18 bases between. Germline CDR1 is MNHEY and CDR2 is SMNVEV (reference sequence). The CDR3 has 15 amino acids. The CDR3 coding sequence is TGTGCCAGCAGTCTACAGCAGGGGATGAGCTCACCCCTCCACTTT. Amino acid sequence: CASSLQQGMSSPLHF.

This rearrangement joins TRBV27 to TRBJ1-5; TRBD1 is a possible D gene (6 bases). CDR1 is MNHEY, CDR2 SMNVEV, per germline (reference sequence). The CDR3 has 15 residues. The V and J ends lost 2 bases and 2 bases respectively, with 10 bases between them. CDR3 sequence (DNA): TGTGCCAGCAGTTTAACAGGGTTGGGCAATCAGCCCCAGCATTTT. The encoded protein is CASSLTGLGNQPQHF.

V and J are TRBV11-2 and TRBJ1-3; possibly TRBD1 for D (6 bases). Trimming stripped 2 bases from V and 4 bases from J, with 12 bases between. CDR1 is SGHAT and CDR2 is FQNNGV in the germline V gene. There are 15 residues in the CDR3. The CDR3 here is CASSLQGGPGNTIYF. CDR3 bases: TGTGCCAGCAGCTTACAAGGGGGGCCCGGAAACACCATATATTTT. The full variable domain, completed using reference TRBV11-2 and TRBJ1-3, is EAGVAQSPRYKIIEKRQSVAFWCNPISGHATLYWYQQILGQGPKLLIQFQNNGVVDDSQLPKDRFSAERLKGVDSTLKIQPAKLEDSAVYLCASSLQGGPGNTIYFGEGSWLTVV.

The chain carries TRBV28 and TRBJ2-7; D gene uncertain. Looked up from germline, CDR1 is MDHEN and CDR2 is SYDVKM. This CDR3 comprises 14 residues. Trimming shortened V by 5 bases and J by 2 bases, and 13 bases separated the two germline ends. The CDR3 is CASSETSPPYEQYF. CDR3 nucleotide sequence: TGTGCCAGCAGTGAGACCTCCCCCCCCTACGAGCAGTACTTC.

This chain joins TRBV19 and TRBJ1-1; 7 nucleotides align to TRBD1. From germline, CDR1 is LNHDA and CDR2 SQIVND (reference sequence). The CDR3 length is 13 residues. Trimming took 4 bases from V and 2 from J; bases not matched to a gene: 1. CDR3 DNA: TGTGCCAGTAGTAGGGACAGTAACACTGAAGCTTTCTTT. Translating it yields CASSRDSNTEAFF.

This chain connects TRBV11-2 to TRBJ2-5; D may match TRBD1 or TRBD2 (5 bases each). The germline V gene encodes CDR1 SGHAT and CDR2 FQNNGV. V lost 4 bases to trimming and J lost 4 bases, with 19 bases between them. The CDR3 sequence is 16 residues long. The CDR3 protein is CASSYATGTRGETQYF. The CDR3 nucleotides are TGTGCCAGCAGCTACGCTACCGGGACCCGGGGAGAGACCCAGTACTTC. The complete variable domain, with remaining parts taken from reference TRBV11-2 and TRBJ2-5, reads EAGVAQSPRYKIIEKRQSVAFWCNPISGHATLYWYQQILGQGPKLLIQFQNNGVVDDSQLPKDRFSAERLKGVDSTLKIQPAKLEDSAVYLCASSYATGTRGETQYFGPGTRLLVL.

The V gene is TRBV29-1, the J gene TRBJ1-2; D not certain. CDR1 is SQVTM and CDR2 is ANQGSEA in the germline V gene. V lost 2 bases and J lost 4, with 5 bases in between. CDR3 length: 11 residues. CDR3 sequence (DNA): TGCAGCGTTGAAATCGGCTATGGCTACACCTTC. Translation: CSVEIGYGYTF.

J is TRBJ2-7 and V is TRBV7-2; no clear D. Per the germline V gene, CDR1 is SGHTA and CDR2 is FQGNSA. This CDR3 comprises 15 residues. With 3 bases removed from V and 0 bases from J, the gap between germline ends came to 12 bases. In nucleotides, the CDR3 is TGTGCCAGCAGCTTCCTCTTCGGCAGCTCCTACGAGCAGTACTTC. Translating it yields CASSFLFGSSYEQYF.

The V gene is TRBV14, the J gene TRBJ2-1; TRBD2 matches at 10 bases. Trimming took 2 bases from V and 6 from J; bases not matched to a gene: 4. Germline-derived CDR1 and CDR2 are SGHDN and FVKESK. There are 15 residues in the CDR3. The CDR3 coding sequence is TGTGCCAGCAGCCAACGACTAGCGGGTCGCAATGAGCAGTTCTTC. Translation gives CASSQRLAGRNEQFF.

This chain uses TRBV6-1 with TRBJ2-7; D is tentatively TRBD1 or TRBD2 (5 bases each). Germline V gene sequence: CDR1 MNHNS, CDR2 SASEGT. This CDR3 comprises 11 residues. V gave up 5 bases and J gave up 8 bases, with 10 bases separating them. CDR3 sequence: CASSIGAQQYF. The DNA of the CDR3 is TGTGCCAGCAGTATCGGGGCTCAGCAGTACTTC.

The chain joins TRBV6-5 to TRBJ2-3; D call uncertain. This CDR3 region has 15 residues. Between the trimmed V and J ends, which lost 0 bases and 6 bases, there was a span of 13 bases. Germline loops: CDR1 MNHEY, CDR2 SVGAGI. As DNA, the CDR3 is TGTGCCAGCAGTTACTCGAGAGGTCTGGGGGATACGCAGTATTTT. As protein: CASSYSRGLGDTQYF.

This rearrangement joins TRBV1 to TRBJ2-3; the table's D call, TRBD2, was not checked against the DNA. TRBV1 is reported as a pseudogene. The CDR3 covers 18 residues. DNA of the CDR3: TGCACCAGCAGCCAAGATCCCCTAGCGCGAAAAAACACAGATACGCAGTATTTT. Translation: CTSSQDPLARKNTDTQYF.